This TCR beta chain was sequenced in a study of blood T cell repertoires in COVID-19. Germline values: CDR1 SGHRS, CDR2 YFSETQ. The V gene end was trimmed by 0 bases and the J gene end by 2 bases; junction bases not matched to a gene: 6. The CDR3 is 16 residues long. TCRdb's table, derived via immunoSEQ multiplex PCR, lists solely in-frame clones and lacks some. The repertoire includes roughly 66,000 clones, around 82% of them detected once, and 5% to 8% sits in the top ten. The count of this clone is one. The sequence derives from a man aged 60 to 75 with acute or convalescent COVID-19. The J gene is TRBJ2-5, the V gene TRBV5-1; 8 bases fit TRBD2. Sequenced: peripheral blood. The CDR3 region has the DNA TGCGCCAGCAGCTTGGTGGCTAGCGGGCAACAAGAGACCCAGTACTTC. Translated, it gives CASSLVASGQQETQYF. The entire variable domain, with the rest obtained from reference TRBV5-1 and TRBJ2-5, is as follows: KAGVTQTPRYLIKTRGQQVTLSCSPISGHRSVSWYQQTPGQGLQFLFEYFSETQRNKGNFPGRFSGRQFSNSRSEMNVSTLELGDSALYLCASSLVASGQQETQYFGPGTRLLVL.